A single sample is the source of the 12 T cell receptor beta chains below, sequenced in a study of PD-1 blockade in mismatch repair-deficient tumors. Using immunoSEQ multiplex PCR, the repertoire was profiled, and TCRdb retains in-frame clones only, with some absent. There are over 100,000 clones in the sample; about 83% occur only once, and about 4.5% lies in the top ten. The specimen comprised peripheral blood, sampled roughly 60 weeks after starting pembrolizumab. All receptors come from an adult with mismatch repair-deficient cancer.

This rearrangement joins TRBV30 to TRBJ2-7; no reliable D call. V was cut by 2 bases and J by 0 bases, with 8 bases left in between. CDR1 is GTSNPN and CDR2 is SVGIG in the germline V gene (reference sequence). The CDR3 consists of 13 residues. CDR3 sequence: CAWSLGSSYEQYF. The DNA for the CDR3 is TGTGCCTGGAGTCTAGGTAGCTCCTACGAGCAGTACTTC.

The J gene is TRBJ1-1, the V gene TRBV6-5, with a weak D call TRBD1 (5 bases). The CDR3 is made up of 15 amino acids. The V gene lost 5 bases and the J gene lost 1 base, with 14 bases spanning the gap. Germline CDR1 reads MNHEY; CDR2 reads SVGAGI. The CDR3 reads CASSPPGLPNTEAFF. The CDR3, as DNA: TGTGCCAGCAGTCCACCGGGACTCCCGAACACTGAAGCTTTCTTT.

The chain is built from TRBV5-1 and TRBJ2-7, with D perhaps given as TRBD1 or TRBD2 (5 bases each). This CDR3 is 14 amino acids long. The V gene's germline CDR1 is SGHRS and CDR2 YFSETQ. V gave up 0 bases and J gave up 7 bases, with 14 bases separating them. This chain's CDR3 is CASSLGTRTGEQYF. Written as DNA, the CDR3 is TGCGCCAGCAGCTTGGGGACACGCACGGGAGAGCAGTACTTC.

The gene calls are TRBV7-6 and TRBJ2-7; 7 bases are shared with TRBD1. This CDR3 comprises 14 residues. V lost 5 bases, J lost 5 bases, and 9 bases stayed unmatched. Germline CDR1 is SGHVS and CDR2 is FNYEAQ. The CDR3 region is CASSPQTGTDEQYF. The CDR3, as DNA: TGTGCCAGCAGCCCCCAGACAGGGACCGACGAGCAGTACTTC.

The rearrangement links TRBV19 to TRBJ1-5, with TRBD1 as a possible D gene (5 bases). Germline V CDR1 and CDR2: LNHDA, SQIVND (reference sequence). Deletions cut 3 bases from V and 0 bases from J, with 9 bases between. The CDR3 runs 15 residues. In nucleotides, the CDR3 is TGTGCCAGTAGTATTGGGGGTTATAGCAATCAGCCCCAGCATTTT. Translating gives CASSIGGYSNQPQHF.

This chain uses TRBV4-3 with TRBJ2-7, with D perhaps TRBD1 (5 bases). V was cut by 1 base and J by 4 bases, with 8 bases left in between. The CDR3 consists of 13 residues. CDR1 LGHNA and CDR2 YSLEER come from the germline V gene. The CDR3 loop reads CASSQGTLYEQYF. In DNA, the CDR3 is TGCGCCAGCAGCCAAGGGACACTTTACGAGCAGTACTTC.

In its sample, this clone was seen once. The V and J genes are TRBV6-6 and TRBJ1-3; D not certain. This CDR3 contains 15 residues. V lost 2 bases to trimming and J lost 0 bases, with 8 bases between them. Germline V gene data show CDR1 as MNHNY and CDR2 as SVGAGI (reference sequence). The CDR3 sequence is CASSYLVGSGNTIYF. DNA of the CDR3: TGTGCCAGCAGTTACCTCGTGGGCTCTGGAAACACCATATATTTT.

V is TRBV5-1 and J is TRBJ1-4; the D is unclear. The CDR3 covers 13 residues. Germline V lookup: CDR1 SGHRS, CDR2 YFSETQ. V gave up 4 bases and J gave up 6 bases, with 10 bases separating them. DNA for the CDR3: TGCGCCAGCAGCCAGTGGAGGGATGAAAAACTGTTTTTT. It yields the protein CASSQWRDEKLFF.

The V and J genes are TRBV6-5 and TRBJ1-1, with 7 bases aligning to TRBD1. The germline V gene has CDR1 MNHEY and CDR2 SVGAGI. Trimming removed 4 bases from V and 4 bases from J; junction bases left unmatched: 6. The CDR3 runs to 14 residues. CDR3 coding DNA: TGTGCCAGCAGTTCAAGACAGGGAAGCACTGAAGCTTTCTTT. This translates into CASSSRQGSTEAFF.

The rearrangement joins TRBV6-1 to TRBJ2-1, with D uncertain. Looked up from germline, CDR1 is MNHNS and CDR2 is SASEGT. This CDR3 has 12 amino acids. Trimming pared 6 bases from V and 9 bases from J, leaving 12 bases between. The DNA of the CDR3 is TGTGCCAGCAGGACCGGAGTGGGTGAGCAGTTCTTC. Its protein is CASRTGVGEQFF.

The chain combines TRBV14 with TRBJ1-1, with D maybe TRBD1 (6 bases). Trimming removed 8 bases from V and 0 bases from J, with 10 bases in between. Germline-derived CDR1 and CDR2 are SGHDN and FVKESK. The CDR3 is 13 amino acids. The chain's CDR3 is CASAGHLNTEAFF. As DNA, the CDR3 is TGTGCCAGCGCGGGACATTTGAACACTGAAGCTTTCTTT.

The genes are TRBV5-8 and TRBJ2-5; 7 bases agree with TRBD1. CDR1 is SGHTS and CDR2 is YDEGEE in the germline V gene. The CDR3 loop spans 16 amino acids. Unmatched junction bases numbered 12, after V lost 4 bases and J lost 3 bases. The CDR3 DNA reads as TGTGCCAGCAGCCCGGGGACAGTCTCAACGGAAGAGACCCAGTACTTC. This gives the protein CASSPGTVSTEETQYF.